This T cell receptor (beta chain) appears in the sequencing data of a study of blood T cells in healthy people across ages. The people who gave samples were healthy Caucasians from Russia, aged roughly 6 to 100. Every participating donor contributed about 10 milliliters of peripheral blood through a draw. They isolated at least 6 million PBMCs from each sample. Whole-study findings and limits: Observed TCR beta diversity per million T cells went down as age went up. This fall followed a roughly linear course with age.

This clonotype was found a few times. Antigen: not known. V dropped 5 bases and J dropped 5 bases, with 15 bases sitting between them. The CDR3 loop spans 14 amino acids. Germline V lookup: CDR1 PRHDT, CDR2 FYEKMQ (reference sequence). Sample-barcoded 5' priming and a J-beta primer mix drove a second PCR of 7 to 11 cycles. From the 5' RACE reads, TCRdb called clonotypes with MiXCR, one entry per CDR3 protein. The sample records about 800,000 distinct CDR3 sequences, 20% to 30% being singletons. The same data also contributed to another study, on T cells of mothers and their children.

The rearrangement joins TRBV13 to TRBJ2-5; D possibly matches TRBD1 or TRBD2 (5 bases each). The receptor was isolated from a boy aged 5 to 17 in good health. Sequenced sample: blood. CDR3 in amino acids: CASSPSLGVETQYF. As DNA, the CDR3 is TGTGCCAGCAGCCCCTCTTTGGGGGTGGAGACCCAGTACTTC. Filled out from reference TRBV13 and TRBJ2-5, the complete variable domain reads AAGVIQSPRHLIKEKRETATLKCYPIPRHDTVYWYQQGPGQDPQFLISFYEKMQSDKGSIPDRFSAQQFSDYHSELNMSSLELGDSALYFCASSPSLGVETQYFGPGTRLLVL.